This TCR beta chain stems from a study of shared clonotypes between healthy human individuals. About the study: The plates for each donor numbered three CD4 naive, three CD4 memory, two CD8 naive and one CD8 memory. Study-level results: An anticipated effect of sequencing depth on clonotype sharing among donors was recognized.

Comments on this clone: Its specificity is unknown. The sample carries other DNA sequences with the same CDR3.

V was clipped by 6 bases and J by 5 bases; unmatched bases: 5. Germline CDR1 is SNHLY and CDR2 is FYNNEI. This CDR3 region has 15 residues. Donors were healthy HIV-negative adults without recently reported acute infections or vaccinations. At the deep level, the assay was run. Libraries were prepared by immunoSEQ multiplex PCR; TCRdb keeps only in-frame clonotypes and omits some of them. The sample shows some 650,000 clones, 95% to 98% of them seen only once. The sequence was collected from a woman aged 25 to 45 in good health. J is TRBJ2-1 and V is TRBV2; TRBD2 agrees at 12 bases. The sequenced sample consisted of naive CD4+ T cells sorted from blood. Subset given: CD45RA+ positively selected. CDR3 loop: CASRGLAGGHNEQFF. In nucleotides, the CDR3 is TGTGCCAGCAGGGGCCTAGCGGGAGGGCACAATGAGCAGTTCTTC.